This entry describes one T cell receptor (beta chain). Its matching antigen is unknown. This record belongs to a study of shared clonotypes between healthy human individuals. For the study at large: Each donor's CD8 memory used one plate, CD8 naive two, each CD4 subset three.

Each of the donors was a healthy adult who was HIV-negative and had not had a recent acute infection or vaccination. Study-wide findings and caveats: What naive subsets generally showed was a larger estimated richness than memory subsets showed. In a handful of donors, about 5% of naive CD4 clonotypes appeared in common.

Sequenced by immunoSEQ multiplex PCR; TCRdb stores in-frame clones only, minus some. The sample records about 380,000 clones, about 96% being singletons. The CDR3 is made up of 15 amino acids. Trimming pared 4 bases from V and 0 bases from J, leaving 9 bases between. In germline, CDR1 is MGHRA, CDR2 YSYEKL. Sequencing input: memory CD8+ T cells sorted from blood. Sample subset: CD45RO+ cells pooled with CCR7-negative TemRA cells. The receptor was derived from a young man in good health. The chain employs TRBV4-1 and TRBJ2-2; D call uncertain. The CDR3 loop reads CASSPQPPNTGELFF. The CDR3, as DNA: TGCGCCAGCAGCCCCCAGCCACCGAACACCGGGGAGCTGTTTTTT.